Below, 5 T cell receptor beta chains from the same sample are listed, as sequenced in a study of blood T cell repertoires in COVID-19. TCRdb's copy holds only in-frame clones and misses some; the assay was immunoSEQ multiplex PCR. The table lists approximately 90,000 clones, about 85% of them singletons. The sample taken for sequencing was peripheral blood. The receptors shown here come from a human donor in a cohort sampled during active COVID-19.

J is TRBJ2-2 and V is TRBV6-5, with 7 bases matching TRBD2. Germline V gives CDR1 MNHEY, CDR2 SVGAGI. The length of the CDR3 is 15 residues. V lost 7 bases to trimming and J lost 1 base; unmatched junction nucleotides: 6. The CDR3 bases are TGTGCCAGCAAGTGGTCTAGCGGGAACACCGGGGAGCTGTTTTTT. This codes for CASKWSSGNTGELFF.

The genes are TRBV9 and TRBJ2-1, with TRBD2 identical over 11 bases. Germline CDR1 reads SGDLS; CDR2 reads YYNGEE. The CDR3 consists of 15 residues. Trimming cost V 5 bases and J 8 bases; bases outside gene matches: 9. CDR3 sequence reads: CASSISGRASYEQFF. The CDR3 nucleotides are TGTGCCAGCAGTATTAGCGGGAGGGCGTCATATGAGCAGTTCTTC.

The chain couples TRBV9 to TRBJ2-3; 7 bases line up with TRBD2. The V gene's germline CDR1 is SGDLS and CDR2 YYNGEE. This CDR3 region has 17 residues. Losses at the gene ends were 0 bases for V and 5 bases for J; bases not matched to a gene: 12. CDR3 protein: CASSVVGRMDRKDTQYF. The CDR3 nucleotides are TGTGCCAGCAGCGTAGTCGGGAGGATGGATCGGAAAGATACGCAGTATTTT.

The chain links TRBV3-1 (or the pseudogene TRBV3-2) to TRBJ1-5; D perhaps matches TRBD1 (6 bases). Germline CDR1 reads LGHDT; CDR2 reads YNNKEL (reference sequence). Deletions cut 0 bases from V and 6 bases from J, with 12 bases between. The CDR3 has 15 residues. The CDR3 here is CASSQDGRGGQPQHF. The CDR3 DNA is TGTGCCAGCAGCCAAGATGGAAGGGGGGGTCAGCCCCAGCATTTT.

This chain links TRBV11-1 with TRBJ2-6; tentative D call: TRBD1 (6 bases). Trimming cost V 1 base and J 2 bases, with 9 bases left between them. The CDR3 runs 16 residues. From germline, CDR1 is SGHAT and CDR2 FQDESV (reference sequence). In DNA form, the CDR3 reads TGTGCCAGCAGCTTAGACAGGGCACCTGGGGCCAACGTCCTGACTTTC. It codes for CASSLDRAPGANVLTF.